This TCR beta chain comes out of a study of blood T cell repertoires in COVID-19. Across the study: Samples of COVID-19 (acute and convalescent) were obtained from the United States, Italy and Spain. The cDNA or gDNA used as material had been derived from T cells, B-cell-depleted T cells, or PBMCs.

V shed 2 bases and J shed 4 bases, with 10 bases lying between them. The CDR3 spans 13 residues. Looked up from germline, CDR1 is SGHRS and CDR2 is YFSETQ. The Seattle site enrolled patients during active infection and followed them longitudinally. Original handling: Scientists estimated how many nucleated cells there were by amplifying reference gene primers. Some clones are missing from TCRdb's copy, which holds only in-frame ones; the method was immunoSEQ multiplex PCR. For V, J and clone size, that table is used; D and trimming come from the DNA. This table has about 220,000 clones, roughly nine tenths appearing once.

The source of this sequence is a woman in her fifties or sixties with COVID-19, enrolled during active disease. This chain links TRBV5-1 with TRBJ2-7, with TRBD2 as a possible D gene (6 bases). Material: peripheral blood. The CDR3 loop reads CASSFGRGYEQYV. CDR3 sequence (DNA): TGCGCCAGCAGCTTCGGTCGGGGGTACGAGCAGTACGTC.